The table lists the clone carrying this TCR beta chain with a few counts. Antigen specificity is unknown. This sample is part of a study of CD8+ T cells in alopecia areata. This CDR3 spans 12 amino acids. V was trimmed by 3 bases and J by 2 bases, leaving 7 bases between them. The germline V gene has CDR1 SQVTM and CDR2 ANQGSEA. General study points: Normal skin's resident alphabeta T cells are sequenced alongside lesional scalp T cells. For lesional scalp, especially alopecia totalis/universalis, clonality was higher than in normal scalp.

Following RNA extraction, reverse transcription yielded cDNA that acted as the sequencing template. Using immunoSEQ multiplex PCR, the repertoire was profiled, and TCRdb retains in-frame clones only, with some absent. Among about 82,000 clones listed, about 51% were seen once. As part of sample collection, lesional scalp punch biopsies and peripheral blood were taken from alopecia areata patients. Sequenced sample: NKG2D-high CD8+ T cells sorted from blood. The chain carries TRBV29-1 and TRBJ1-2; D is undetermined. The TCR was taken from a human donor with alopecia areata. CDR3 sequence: CSVDPGNYGYTF. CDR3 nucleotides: TGCAGCGTTGATCCGGGGAACTATGGCTACACCTTC.